These 4 T cell receptor beta chains were sequenced from one sample in a study of CD8 T cells in Susac syndrome. RNA, at about 0.45 to 1 ug, was reverse transcribed with random hexamers. MiXCR, applied by TCRdb to the immunoSEQ multiplex PCR reads, yields one record per CDR3 protein. The sample lists under 250,000 distinct CDR3 sequences; approximately 92% were seen once. Sequencing input: CD4+ T cells from PBMCs. These TCRs come from a human donor with multiple sclerosis.

The chain recombines TRBV19 with TRBJ1-1; TRBD1 matches 10 bases. The V segment lost 4 bases and the J segment 11 bases; nucleotides outside the gene matches: 10. The CDR3 has 14 amino acids. Per the germline V gene, CDR1 is LNHDA and CDR2 is SQIVND (reference sequence). The CDR3 is CASSKDRGLHQAFF. The CDR3 DNA follows: TGTGCCAGTAGTAAAGACAGGGGGCTTCACCAGGCTTTCTTT.

Only one count was recorded for this clonotype. The chain joins TRBV7-8 to TRBJ2-7; D is possibly TRBD1 (6 bases). CDR1 and CDR2 from the germline V gene are SGHVS and FQNEAQ. The CDR3 extends over 15 amino acids. Trimming removed 0 bases from V and 1 base from J, with 10 bases in between. The CDR3 protein is CASSLAPGVSYEQYF. The CDR3 nucleotides read TGTGCCAGCAGCTTAGCCCCAGGGGTTTCCTACGAGCAGTACTTC.

The chain's CDR3 is CASSLVGSTDTQYF. Here the CDR3 DNA reads TGTGCCAGCAGCTTGGTCGGCAGTACAGATACGCAGTATTTT. This rearrangement joins TRBV5-5 to TRBJ2-3; D gene uncertain. This CDR3 is 14 amino acids long. V was cut by 0 bases and J by 3 bases, with 8 bases left in between. CDR1 is SGHKS and CDR2 is YYEKEE in the germline V gene (reference sequence).

The chain recombines TRBV7-9 with TRBJ1-4; D gene uncertain. The V gene lost 7 bases and the J gene lost 0 bases, with 12 bases spanning the gap. Germline CDR1 reads SEHNR; CDR2 reads FQNEAQ (reference sequence). The CDR3 consists of 15 residues. CDR3 sequence reads: CASIRTSATNEKLFF. CDR3 DNA sequence: TGTGCCAGCATCCGGACCTCTGCAACTAATGAAAAACTGTTTTTT.